The clone carrying this T cell receptor (beta chain) has more than one count but fewer than ten. These data originate in a study of blood T cell repertoires in COVID-19. Whole-study context: Samples representing acute and convalescent COVID-19 were sourced from the United States, Italy and Spain. The cDNA or gDNA used as material had been derived from T cells, B-cell-depleted T cells, or PBMCs.

Original processing methods: Amplifying reference gene primers gave estimates of nucleated cell counts. Sequencing was performed with immunoSEQ multiplex PCR; in TCRdb, only in-frame clones are kept and a portion is missing. V, J and clone size are those of that table, while D and trimming were read from the DNA. The sample lists 200,000 or so clones; less than 90% were seen once. V lost 3 bases to trimming and J lost 6 bases; unmatched junction nucleotides: 0. CDR1 and CDR2 from the germline V gene are LGHNA and YNFKEQ. The CDR3 totals 14 residues. The sequenced sample consisted of peripheral blood. The rearrangement links TRBV4-2 to TRBJ1-6; 9 nucleotides agree with TRBD1. The sequence came from a woman in her sixties who had recovered from COVID-19. CDR3 sequence: CASSQDRGNSPLHF. CDR3 DNA: TGTGCCAGCAGCCAGGACAGGGGTAATTCACCCCTCCACTTT.